This is a list of T cell receptor beta chains from one sample in a study of technical replicates of blood from a few donors. TCRdb keeps only in-frame clones here, not all; method: immunoSEQ multiplex PCR. The sample has 70,000 to 95,000 clones, 95% seen once. The sequenced material came from T cells isolated from PBMCs. Every receptor here comes from a human donor in good health. CDR3s include the opening cysteine and the closing phenylalanine or tryptophan. D genes are given only for firm matches. Expanded clones get a size class; other rows say once, few or many, or leave the size out.

TRBJ2-7 | TRBV2 | TRBD2 | . | CASRLTSGISYEQYF | TGTGCCAGCAGATTGACTAGCGGGATTTCCTACGAGCAGTACTTC
TRBJ1-5 | TRBV5-1 | . | . | CASSLYAFDQPQHF | TGCGCCAGCAGCTTGTATGCGTTTGATCAGCCCCAGCATTTT
TRBJ2-1 | TRBV5-4 | . | . | CASSSRGIALNEQFF | TGTGCCAGCAGCTCCAGGGGCATAGCGTTGAATGAGCAGTTCTTC
TRBJ1-3 | TRBV6-5 | . | . | CASSYSVGGGGNTIYF | TGTGCCAGCAGTTACTCTGTAGGGGGGGGAGGAAACACCATATATTTT
TRBJ1-1 | TRBV4-1 | . | . | CASSQERSVFPGEAFF | TGCGCCAGCAGCCAAGAGAGGTCAGTGTTCCCAGGGGAAGCTTTCTTT
TRBJ1-2 | TRBV12-5 | . | . | CASSGSNYGYTF | TGTGCTAGTTCAGGGTCCAACTATGGCTACACCTTC
TRBJ1-5 | TRBV28 | TRBD1 | once | CASNRRGTGVSQPQHF | TGTGCCAGCAACAGAAGAGGGACAGGGGTCTCTCAGCCCCAGCATTTT
TRBJ1-6 | TRBV28 | TRBD1 | . | CATQPGQGSSPLHF | TGTGCCACCCAACCGGGACAGGGGTCTTCACCCCTCCACTTT
TRBJ1-2 | TRBV7-9 | TRBD1 | . | CASSLAGQGNGAF | TGTGCCAGCAGCTTAGCGGGACAGGGCAACGGGGCCTTC
TRBJ2-5 | TRBV2 | TRBD1 | . | CASSINDWTGPSYF | TGTGCCAGCAGTATAAATGACTGGACAGGCCCTTCGTACTTC
TRBJ2-6 | TRBV9 | . | . | CASSVRGSGANVLTF | TGTGCCAGCAGCGTAAGAGGTTCTGGGGCTAACGTCCTGACTTTC
TRBJ1-2 | TRBV29-1 | TRBD1 | . | CSTETGVDGYTF | TGCAGCACCGAGACAGGGGTAGATGGCTACACCTTC
TRBJ2-2 | TRBV6-5 | TRBD1 | . | CASSYGQGVGELFF | TGTGCCAGCAGTTACGGGCAGGGGGTCGGGGAGCTGTTTTTT
TRBJ2-5 | TRBV2 | . | . | CASNLPQKQETQYF | TGTGCCAGCAATCTACCGCAAAAGCAAGAGACCCAGTACTTC
TRBJ2-5 | TRBV30 | TRBD2 | . | CAWSVGSGGGGLGTQYF | TGTGCCTGGAGTGTAGGGTCTGGCGGGGGGGGACTTGGGACCCAGTACTTC
TRBJ2-1 | TRBV29-1 | . | . | CSVGNGIEQFF | TGCAGCGTTGGGAACGGGATTGAGCAGTTCTTC
TRBJ1-5 | TRBV2 | TRBD1 | . | CASSGQVIQPQHF | TGTGCCAGCTCGGGACAGGTCATACAGCCCCAGCATTTT
TRBJ1-1 | TRBV5-6 | . | once | CASSWGRGHEAFF | TGTGCCAGCAGCTGGGGTCGAGGACATGAAGCTTTCTTT
TRBJ1-1 | TRBV4-1 | . | few | CASSLVEPRLTEAFF | TGCGCCAGCAGCCTAGTGGAGCCAAGGCTAACTGAAGCTTTCTTT
TRBJ1-4 | TRBV5-1 | TRBD1 | . | CASSQGTGGEKLFF | TGCGCCAGCAGCCAGGGAACAGGGGGTGAAAAACTGTTTTTT
TRBJ1-1 | TRBV19 | . | . | CASRAGSTEAFF | TGTGCCAGTAGGGCGGGGAGCACTGAAGCTTTCTTT
TRBJ2-1 | TRBV29-1 | TRBD2 | . | CSVGHAFTFLAGGEQFF | TGCAGCGTTGGTCACGCCTTCACGTTCCTAGCGGGAGGGGAGCAGTTCTTC
TRBJ2-5 | TRBV13 | . | . | CASSTAETGGGETQYF | TGTGCCAGCAGCACAGCGGAGACAGGAGGTGGCGAGACCCAGTACTTC
TRBJ2-7 | TRBV11-2 | . | . | CASSFAVGAISYEQYF | TGTGCCAGCAGCTTCGCAGTGGGGGCGATAAGCTACGAGCAGTACTTC
TRBJ2-7 | TRBV29-1 | TRBD1 | once | CSVGGQGAGLTYEQYF | TGCAGCGTTGGGGGACAGGGCGCGGGGCTTACCTACGAGCAGTACTTC
TRBJ1-5 | TRBV12-5 | TRBD1 | . | CASGLLRQGLYGNQPQHF | TGTGCTAGTGGTTTGTTAAGACAGGGCCTCTATGGTAATCAGCCCCAGCATTTT
TRBJ2-5 | TRBV15 | TRBD2 | . | CATSRTSDQETQYF | TGTGCCACCAGCAGAACTAGCGATCAAGAGACCCAGTACTTC
TRBJ2-7 | TRBV5-1 | TRBD2 | once | CASSTGLAGYEQYF | TGCGCCAGCAGCACCGGACTAGCGGGTTACGAGCAGTACTTC
TRBJ1-1 | TRBV6-5 | . | . | CASSYSINTEAFF | TGTGCCAGCAGTTACTCCATCAACACTGAAGCTTTCTTT
TRBJ1-4 | TRBV2 | . | once | CASRGDIGEKLFF | TGTGCCAGCAGGGGGGACATAGGGGAAAAACTGTTTTTT
TRBJ2-2 | TRBV7-3 | . | . | CASSLKPQGITGELFF | TGTGCCAGCAGCTTAAAACCCCAGGGCATCACCGGGGAGCTGTTTTTT
TRBJ1-5 | TRBV18 | TRBD1 | . | CASSTSTGDNQPQHF | TGTGCCAGCTCAACGTCGACAGGGGACAATCAGCCCCAGCATTTT
TRBJ1-3 | TRBV7-8 | . | once | CASSLSRVLTTGNTIYF | TGTGCCAGCAGCCTGTCCAGGGTCCTAACGACTGGAAACACCATATATTTT
TRBJ2-1 | TRBV19 | TRBD2 | . | CASSMISGRVGEQFF | TGTGCCAGTAGTATGATAAGCGGGAGGGTAGGTGAGCAGTTCTTC
TRBJ2-7 | TRBV27 | . | . | CASSLLGGSYEQYF | TGTGCCAGCAGTTTATTAGGGGGTTCCTACGAGCAGTACTTC
TRBJ2-5 | TRBV5-1 | TRBD2 | once | CASSLAYRGGAETQYF | TGCGCCAGCAGCTTGGCCTATAGGGGAGGGGCAGAGACCCAGTACTTC
TRBJ1-1 | TRBV5-8 | . | . | CASSLRQTNTEAFF | TGTGCCAGCAGCCTACGACAGACGAACACTGAAGCTTTCTTT
TRBJ1-1 | TRBV19 | . | . | CASSTTQNTEAFF | TGTGCCAGTAGTACCACACAGAACACTGAAGCTTTCTTT
TRBJ1-5 | TRBV18 | . | . | CASSPSQGQPQHF | TGTGCCAGCTCACCATCACAGGGTCAGCCCCAGCATTTT
TRBJ2-2 | TRBV27 | TRBD1 | . | CASTRRGQLANTGELFF | TGTGCCAGCACTCGAAGGGGGCAGCTCGCGAACACCGGGGAGCTGTTTTTT
TRBJ2-5 | TRBV5-1 | TRBD2 | . | CASSLVAGAQETQYF | TGCGCCAGCAGCTTGGTAGCGGGGGCACAAGAGACCCAGTACTTC
TRBJ1-5 | TRBV4-1 | TRBD1 | . | CASSSHLDRDRTNQPQHF | TGCGCCAGCAGCTCACACTTAGACCGGGACAGGACGAATCAGCCCCAGCATTTT
TRBJ2-2 | TRBV30 | . | . | CAAGPRTGELFF | TGTGCGGCGGGACCTCGCACCGGGGAGCTGTTTTTT
TRBJ2-7 | TRBV7-3 | . | . | CASSLTRGNEQYF | TGTGCCAGCAGCTTAACCAGGGGAAACGAGCAGTACTTC
TRBJ1-2 | TRBV9 | TRBD1 | . | CASSVEGQGGGYTF | TGTGCCAGCAGCGTAGAGGGGCAGGGGGGAGGCTACACCTTC
TRBJ2-1 | TRBV5-8 | TRBD2 | . | CASSSSGRSYNEQFF | TGTGCCAGCAGCTCTAGCGGTAGATCCTACAATGAGCAGTTCTTC